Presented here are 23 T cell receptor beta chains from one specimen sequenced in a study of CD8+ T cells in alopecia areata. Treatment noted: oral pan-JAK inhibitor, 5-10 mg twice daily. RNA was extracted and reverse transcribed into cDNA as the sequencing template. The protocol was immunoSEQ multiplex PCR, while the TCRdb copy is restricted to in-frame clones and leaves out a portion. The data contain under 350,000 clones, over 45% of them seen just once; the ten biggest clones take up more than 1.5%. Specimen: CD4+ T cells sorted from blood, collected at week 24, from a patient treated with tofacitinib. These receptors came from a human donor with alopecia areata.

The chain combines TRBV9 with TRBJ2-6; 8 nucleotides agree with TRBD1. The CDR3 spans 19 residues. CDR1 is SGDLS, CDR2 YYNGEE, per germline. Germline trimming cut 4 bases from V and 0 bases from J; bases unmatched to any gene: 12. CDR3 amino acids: CASSYKGQGVFSGANVLTF. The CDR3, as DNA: TGTGCCAGCAGCTACAAAGGACAGGGTGTCTTCTCTGGGGCCAACGTCCTGACTTTC. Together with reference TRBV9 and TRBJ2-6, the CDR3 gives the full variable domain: DSGVTQTPKHLITATGQRVTLRCSPRSGDLSVYWYQQSLDQGLQFLIQYYNGEERAKGNILERFSAQQFPDLHSELNLSSLELGDSALYFCASSYKGQGVFSGANVLTFGAGSRLTVL.

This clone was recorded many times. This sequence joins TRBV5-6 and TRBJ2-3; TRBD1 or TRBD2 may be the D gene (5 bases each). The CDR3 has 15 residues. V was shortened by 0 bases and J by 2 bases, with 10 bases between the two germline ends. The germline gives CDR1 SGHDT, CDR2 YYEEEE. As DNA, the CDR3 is TGTGCCAGCAGCTTGGTGGGGGAGACCACAGATACGCAGTATTTT. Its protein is CASSLVGETTDTQYF.

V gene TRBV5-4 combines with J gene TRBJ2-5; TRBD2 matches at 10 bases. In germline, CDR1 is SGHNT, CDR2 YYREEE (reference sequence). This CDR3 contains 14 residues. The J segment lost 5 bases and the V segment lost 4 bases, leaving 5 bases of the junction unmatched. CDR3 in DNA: TGTGCCAGCAGCCCTTCGACTAGCGGGGAGACCCAGTACTTC. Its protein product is CASSPSTSGETQYF.

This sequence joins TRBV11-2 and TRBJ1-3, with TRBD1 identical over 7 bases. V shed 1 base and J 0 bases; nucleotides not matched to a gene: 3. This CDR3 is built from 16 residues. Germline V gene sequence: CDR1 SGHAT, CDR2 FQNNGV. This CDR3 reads CASSLGDRISGNTIYF. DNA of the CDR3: TGTGCCAGCAGCTTAGGGGACAGAATCTCTGGAAACACCATATATTTT.

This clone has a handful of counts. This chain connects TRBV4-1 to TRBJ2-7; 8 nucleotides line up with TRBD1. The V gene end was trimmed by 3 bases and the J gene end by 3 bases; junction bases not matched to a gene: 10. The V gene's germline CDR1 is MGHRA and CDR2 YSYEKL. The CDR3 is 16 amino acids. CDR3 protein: CASSHSPGQVVYEQYF. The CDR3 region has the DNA TGCGCCAGCAGCCATAGTCCGGGACAGGTGGTCTACGAGCAGTACTTC.

Here the CDR3 DNA reads TGTGCCACCAGCAGACACCTCGGGACCCGGGGAGATACGCAGTATTTT. Protein product: CATSRHLGTRGDTQYF. The chain joins TRBV15 to TRBJ2-3; D is tentatively TRBD1 or TRBD2 (5 bases each). V lost 2 bases and J lost 5, with 17 bases in between. Germline CDR1 reads LNHNV; CDR2 reads YYDKDF (reference sequence). The CDR3 spans 16 residues.

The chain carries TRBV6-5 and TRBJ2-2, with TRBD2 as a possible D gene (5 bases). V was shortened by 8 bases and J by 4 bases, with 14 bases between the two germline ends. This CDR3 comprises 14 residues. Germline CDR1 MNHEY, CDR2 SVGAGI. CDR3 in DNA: TGTGCCAGCGCCCTCCCCGGGGTCACCGGGGAGCTGTTTTTT. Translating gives CASALPGVTGELFF.

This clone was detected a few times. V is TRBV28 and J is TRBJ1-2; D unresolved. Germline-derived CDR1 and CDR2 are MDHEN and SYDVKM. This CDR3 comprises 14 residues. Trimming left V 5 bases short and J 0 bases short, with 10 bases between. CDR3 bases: TGTGCCAGCAGTCTCGGTGCGGCTAACTATGGCTACACCTTC. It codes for CASSLGAANYGYTF.

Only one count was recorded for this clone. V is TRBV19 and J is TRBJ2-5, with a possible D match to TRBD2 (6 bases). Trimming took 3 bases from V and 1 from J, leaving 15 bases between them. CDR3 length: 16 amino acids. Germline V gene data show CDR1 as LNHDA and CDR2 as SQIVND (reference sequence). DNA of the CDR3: TGTGCCAGTAGTATCTCGCTGCGGGGATTCCAAGAGACCCAGTACTTC. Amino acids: CASSISLRGFQETQYF.

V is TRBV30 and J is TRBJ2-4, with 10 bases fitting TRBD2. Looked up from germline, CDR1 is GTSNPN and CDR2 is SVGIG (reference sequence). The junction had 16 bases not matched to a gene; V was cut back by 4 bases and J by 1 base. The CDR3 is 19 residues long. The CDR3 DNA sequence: TGTGCCTGGACTAGGACAGCGGGACTAGCGATTGCGGCCAAAAACATTCAGTACTTC. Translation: CAWTRTAGLAIAAKNIQYF.

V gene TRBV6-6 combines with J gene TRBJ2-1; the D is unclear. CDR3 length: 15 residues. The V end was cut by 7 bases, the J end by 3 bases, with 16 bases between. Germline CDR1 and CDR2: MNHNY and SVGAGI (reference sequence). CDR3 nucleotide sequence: TGTGCCAGCACTGCCCAGTTGTCCCTCTACAATGAGCAGTTCTTC. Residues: CASTAQLSLYNEQFF.

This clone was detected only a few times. This chain's CDR3 is CATRDTGAQETQYF. The CDR3 nucleotides read TGTGCCACCCGGGATACAGGAGCTCAAGAGACCCAGTACTTC. This chain links TRBV10-3 with TRBJ2-5; either TRBD1 or TRBD2 may supply D (5 bases each). V lost 10 bases to trimming and J lost 2 bases, with 17 bases between them. The germline V gene encodes CDR1 ENHRY and CDR2 SYGVKD. The CDR3 spans 14 residues.

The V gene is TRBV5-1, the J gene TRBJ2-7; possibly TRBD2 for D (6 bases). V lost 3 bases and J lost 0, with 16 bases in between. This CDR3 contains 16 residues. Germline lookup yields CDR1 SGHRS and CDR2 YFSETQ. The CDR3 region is CASSWTGRRVSYEQYF. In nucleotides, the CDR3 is TGCGCCAGCAGCTGGACGGGACGGAGGGTCTCCTACGAGCAGTACTTC.

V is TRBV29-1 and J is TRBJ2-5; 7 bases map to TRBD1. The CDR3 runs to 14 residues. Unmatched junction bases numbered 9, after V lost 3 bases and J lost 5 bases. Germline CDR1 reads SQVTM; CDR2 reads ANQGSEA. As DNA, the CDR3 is TGCAGCGTTGATATTCAGGGGGTCGGGGAGACCCAGTACTTC. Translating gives CSVDIQGVGETQYF.

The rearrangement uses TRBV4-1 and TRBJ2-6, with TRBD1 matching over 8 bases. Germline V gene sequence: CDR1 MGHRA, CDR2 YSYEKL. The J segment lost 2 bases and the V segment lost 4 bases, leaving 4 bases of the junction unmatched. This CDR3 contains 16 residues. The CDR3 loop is CASSPRTGTGANVLTF. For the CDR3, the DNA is TGCGCCAGCAGCCCAAGGACAGGGACTGGGGCCAACGTCCTGACTTTC.

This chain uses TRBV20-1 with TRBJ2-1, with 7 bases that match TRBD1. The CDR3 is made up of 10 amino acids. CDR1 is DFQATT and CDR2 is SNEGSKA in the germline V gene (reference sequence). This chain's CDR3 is CRAQGERPFF. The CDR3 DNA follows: TGCAGAGCTCAGGGGGAAAGGCCGTTCTTC.

CDR3 sequence (DNA): TGTGCCAGCAGTGATACAGGGGATGATGGCTACACCTTC. It encodes CASSDTGDDGYTF. V usage is TRBV2 and J usage is TRBJ1-2; 7 bases map to TRBD1. CDR3 size: 13 residues. The V and J ends lost 3 bases and 6 bases, in that order; junction bases with no gene match: 4. CDR1 is SNHLY, CDR2 FYNNEI, per germline.

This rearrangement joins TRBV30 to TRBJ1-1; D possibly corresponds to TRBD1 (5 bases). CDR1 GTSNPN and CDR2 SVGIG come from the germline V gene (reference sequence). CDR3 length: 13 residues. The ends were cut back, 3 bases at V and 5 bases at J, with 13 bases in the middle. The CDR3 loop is CAWRGVVGTEAFF. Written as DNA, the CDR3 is TGTGCCTGGAGAGGGGTGGTGGGAACTGAAGCTTTCTTT.

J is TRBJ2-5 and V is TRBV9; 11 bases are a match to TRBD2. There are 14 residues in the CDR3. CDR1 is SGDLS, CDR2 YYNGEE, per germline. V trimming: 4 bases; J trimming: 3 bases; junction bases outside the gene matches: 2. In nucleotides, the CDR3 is TGTGCCAGCAGCCCTAGCGGGGGGAAAGAGACCCAGTACTTC. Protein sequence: CASSPSGGKETQYF.

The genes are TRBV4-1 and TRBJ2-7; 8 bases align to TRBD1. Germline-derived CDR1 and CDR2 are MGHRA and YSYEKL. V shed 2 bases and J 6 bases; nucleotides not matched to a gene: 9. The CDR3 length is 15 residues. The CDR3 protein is CASSQSSSQGAEQYF. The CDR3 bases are TGCGCCAGCAGCCAATCCTCATCCCAGGGGGCCGAGCAGTACTTC.

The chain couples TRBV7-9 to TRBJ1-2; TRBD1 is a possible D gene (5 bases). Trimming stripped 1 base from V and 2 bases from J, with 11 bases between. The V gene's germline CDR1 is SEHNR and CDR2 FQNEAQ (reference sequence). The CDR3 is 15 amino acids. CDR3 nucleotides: TGTGCCAGCAGCTTAGAGACAGCCGCAAACTATGGCTACACCTTC. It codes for CASSLETAANYGYTF.

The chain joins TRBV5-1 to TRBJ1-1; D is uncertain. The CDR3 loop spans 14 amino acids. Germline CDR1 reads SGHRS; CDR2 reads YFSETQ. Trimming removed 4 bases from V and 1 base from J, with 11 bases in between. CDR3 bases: TGCGCCAGCAGCCTCGGGCCATGGAACACTGAAGCTTTCTTT. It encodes CASSLGPWNTEAFF.

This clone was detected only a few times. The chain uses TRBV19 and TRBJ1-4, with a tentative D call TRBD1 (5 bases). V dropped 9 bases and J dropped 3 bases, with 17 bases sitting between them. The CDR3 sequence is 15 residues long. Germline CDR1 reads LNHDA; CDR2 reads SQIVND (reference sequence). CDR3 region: CASADSGRSNEKLFF. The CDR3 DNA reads TGTGCCAGCGCCGACAGTGGGAGGTCTAATGAAAAACTGTTTTTT.